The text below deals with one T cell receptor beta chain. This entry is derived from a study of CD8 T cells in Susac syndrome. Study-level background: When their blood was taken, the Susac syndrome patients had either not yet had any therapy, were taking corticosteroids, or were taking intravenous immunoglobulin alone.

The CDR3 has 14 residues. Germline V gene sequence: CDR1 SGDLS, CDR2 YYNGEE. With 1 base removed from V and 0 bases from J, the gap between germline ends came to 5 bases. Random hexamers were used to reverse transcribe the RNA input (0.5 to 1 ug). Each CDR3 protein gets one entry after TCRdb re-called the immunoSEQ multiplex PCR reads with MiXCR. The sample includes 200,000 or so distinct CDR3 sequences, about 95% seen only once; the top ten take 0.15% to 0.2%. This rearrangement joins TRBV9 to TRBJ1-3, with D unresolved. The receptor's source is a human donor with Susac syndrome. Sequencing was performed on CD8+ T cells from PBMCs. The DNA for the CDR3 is TGTGCCAGCAGCGTATTAAGCTCTGGAAACACCATATATTTT. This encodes CASSVLSSGNTIYF.